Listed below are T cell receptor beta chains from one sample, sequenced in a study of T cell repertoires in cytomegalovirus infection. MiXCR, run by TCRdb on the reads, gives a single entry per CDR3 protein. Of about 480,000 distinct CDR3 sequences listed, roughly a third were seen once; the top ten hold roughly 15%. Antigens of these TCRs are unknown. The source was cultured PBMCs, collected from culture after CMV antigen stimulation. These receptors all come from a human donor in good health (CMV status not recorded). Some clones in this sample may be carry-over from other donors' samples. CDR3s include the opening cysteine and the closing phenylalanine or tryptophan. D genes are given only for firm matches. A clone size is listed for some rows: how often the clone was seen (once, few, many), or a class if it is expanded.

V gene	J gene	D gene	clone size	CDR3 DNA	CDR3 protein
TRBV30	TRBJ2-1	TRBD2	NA	TGTGCCTGGAGTCCAGGGACTAGCGGGAGGAATGAGCAGTTCTTC	CAWSPGTSGRNEQFF
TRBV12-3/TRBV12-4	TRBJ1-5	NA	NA	TGTGCCAGCAGTTTGGGCGGGGGAGTGGGCAATCAGCCCCAGCATTTT	CASSLGGGVGNQPQHF
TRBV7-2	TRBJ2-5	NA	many	TGTGCCAGCACCCCTCGAGGCCAAGAGACCCAGTACTTC	CASTPRGQETQYF
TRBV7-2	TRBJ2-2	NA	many	TGTGCCAGCGGACCGGGACTCCGCCGGGAGCTGTTTTTT	CASGPGLRRELFF
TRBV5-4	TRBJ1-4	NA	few	TGTGCCAGCAGCTACACACAGGGATTAAATGAAAAACTGTTTTTT	CASSYTQGLNEKLFF
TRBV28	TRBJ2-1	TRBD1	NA	TGTGCCAGCAGTTTAGAGCTTGGGACAGGGGGCCGTAGGTTCTTC	CASSLELGTGGRRFF
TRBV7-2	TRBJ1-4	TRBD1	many	TGTGCCAGCAGCGGACGTAGGGGGGGACAGCGGGAAAAACTGTTTTTT	CASSGRRGGQREKLFF
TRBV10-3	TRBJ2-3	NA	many	TGTGCCATCGCGGGCTCCCACACAGATACGCAGTATTTT	CAIAGSHTDTQYF
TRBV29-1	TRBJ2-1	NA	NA	TGCAGCGTGGATCGGGCATATGAGCAGTTCTTC	CSVDRAYEQFF
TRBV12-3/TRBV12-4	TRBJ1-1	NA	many	TGTGCCAGCAGTCCGATGAACACTGAAGCTTTCTTT	CASSPMNTEAFF
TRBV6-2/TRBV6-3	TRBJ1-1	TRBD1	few	TGTGCCAGCAGGCCAGGGGGGCACACTGAAGCTTTCTTT	CASRPGGHTEAFF
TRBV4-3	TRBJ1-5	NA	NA	TGCGCCAGCAGCCCCGATTGGCAGGCCCGCAATCAGCCCCAGCATTTT	CASSPDWQARNQPQHF
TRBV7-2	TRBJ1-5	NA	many	TGTGCCAGCAGCTTATGGGCTGGTAGCAATCAGCCCCAGCATTTT	CASSLWAGSNQPQHF
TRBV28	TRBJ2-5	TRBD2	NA	TGTGCCAGCAGGGGGCAGGGAGGGAAGGAGACCCAGTACTTC	CASRGQGGKETQYF
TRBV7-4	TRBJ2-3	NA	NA	TGTGCCAGCAGCCACGGGGAGTATCCGCAGTATTTT	CASSHGEYPQYF
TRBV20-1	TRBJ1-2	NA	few	TGCGGCGGAACGTGGGGGTTTCCTTATGGCTACACCTTC	CGGTWGFPYGYTF
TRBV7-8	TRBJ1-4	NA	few	TGTGCCAGCAGCTTACAGTCAACTAATGAAAAACTGTTTTTT	CASSLQSTNEKLFF
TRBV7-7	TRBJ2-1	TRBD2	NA	TGTGCCAGCAGCTTCTCAGCGGGAAGTTACAATGAGCAGTTCTTC	CASSFSAGSYNEQFF
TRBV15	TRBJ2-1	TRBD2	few	TGTGCCACCAGCAGATCTAGGACTAGCGAGCCTGGGGATGAGCAGTTCTTC	CATSRSRTSEPGDEQFF
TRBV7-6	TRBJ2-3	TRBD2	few	TGTGCCAGCAGCCCCCTGGGGAGCGGGAGGGCGGGAGATACGCAGTATTTT	CASSPLGSGRAGDTQYF
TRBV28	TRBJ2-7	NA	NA	TGTGCCATCAGGGTCGAGGGCAGCTCCTACGAGCAGTACTTC	CAIRVEGSSYEQYF
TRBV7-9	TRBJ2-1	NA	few	TGTGCCAGCAGCACCAGCGGGTATGAGCAGTTCTTC	CASSTSGYEQFF
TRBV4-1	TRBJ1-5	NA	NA	TGCGCCAGCAGCCAAGATCCCGGGTTTCACAATCAGCCCCAGCATTTT	CASSQDPGFHNQPQHF
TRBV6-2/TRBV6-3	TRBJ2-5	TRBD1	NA	TGTGCCAGCAGTGCACAGGGGGCGAAGGAGACCCAGTACTTC	CASSAQGAKETQYF
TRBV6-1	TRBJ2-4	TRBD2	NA	TGTGCCAGCAGTGGCGGACTAGCGGGAGGGCCCCCGGCCAAAAACATTCAGTACTTC	CASSGGLAGGPPAKNIQYF
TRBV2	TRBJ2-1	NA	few	TGTGCCAGCATCCGAAACGAGGGAGCTGAGCAGTTCTTC	CASIRNEGAEQFF
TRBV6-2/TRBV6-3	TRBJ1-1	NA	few	TGTGCCAGCAGTTATCTCCCAGGGATGCGCACTGAAGCTTTCTTT	CASSYLPGMRTEAFF
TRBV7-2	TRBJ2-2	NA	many	TGTGCCAGCAGCTTCCCCCTACGGGGCGGGAACACCGGGGAGCTGTTTTTT	CASSFPLRGGNTGELFF
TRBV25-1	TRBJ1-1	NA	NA	TGTGCCAGCAGTGGGCAGGGGAGGAACACTGAAGCTTTCTTT	CASSGQGRNTEAFF
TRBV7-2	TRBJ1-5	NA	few	TGTGCCAGCAGCTTAGCGGCCCGGGACACGAGCAATCAGCCCCAGCATTTT	CASSLAARDTSNQPQHF
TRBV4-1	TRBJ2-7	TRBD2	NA	TGCGCCAGCAGCCAAGTCGTAGCGGGGGGCTACGAGCAGTACTTC	CASSQVVAGGYEQYF
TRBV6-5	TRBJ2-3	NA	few	TGTGCCAGCAGTTACTCTCTCGGGGGACACACAGATACGCAGTATTTT	CASSYSLGGHTDTQYF
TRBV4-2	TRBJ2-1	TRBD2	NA	TGTGCCAGCAGCCAAGATTCTGGAAGCGGGAGGGTGGATGAGCAGTTCTTC	CASSQDSGSGRVDEQFF
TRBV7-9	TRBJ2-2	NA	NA	TGTGCCAGCAGGCCCTGGCGGGACACCGGGGAGCTGTTTTTT	CASRPWRDTGELFF
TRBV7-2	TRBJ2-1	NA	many	TGTGCCAGCAGCTTGGCGGCCTACAATGAGCAGTTCTTC	CASSLAAYNEQFF
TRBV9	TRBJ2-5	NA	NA	TGTGCCAGCAGCGTAGATCTGATGGGAGGAGGCAGAGAGACCCAGTACTTC	CASSVDLMGGGRETQYF
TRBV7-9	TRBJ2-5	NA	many	TGTGCCAGCAGCCAGTGGGGTAGCCGGCACCCAACGTACTTC	CASSQWGSRHPTYF
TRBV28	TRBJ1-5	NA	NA	TGTGCCAGCGGCAGCCAGGGGAAGCCCCAGCATTTT	CASGSQGKPQHF
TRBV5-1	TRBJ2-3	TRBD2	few	TGCGCCAGCAGCTTTAGACTAGCGTACACAGATACGCAGTATTTT	CASSFRLAYTDTQYF
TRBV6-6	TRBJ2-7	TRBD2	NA	TGTGCCAGCAGACAACTAGCGGTCTCCTACGAGCAGTACTTC	CASRQLAVSYEQYF
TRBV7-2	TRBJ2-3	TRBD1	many	TGTGCCAGCAGCACGCAGGGGGCGAGGGGCACAGATACGCAGTATTTT	CASSTQGARGTDTQYF
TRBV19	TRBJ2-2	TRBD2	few	TGTGCCAGTAGTGCGCTAGCGGAGGCGAACACCGGGGAGCTGTTTTTT	CASSALAEANTGELFF
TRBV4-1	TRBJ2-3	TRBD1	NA	TGCGCCAGCAGCCAAGAATCCGTGTTAGGACAGGGGACAGATACGCAGTATTTT	CASSQESVLGQGTDTQYF
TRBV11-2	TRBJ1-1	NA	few	TGTGCCAGCAGCTTAGCGGGGGGGAGTACTGAAGCTTTCTTT	CASSLAGGSTEAFF
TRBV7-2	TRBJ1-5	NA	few	TGTGCCAGCAGCTTAGTCGGGGGGGCGGCTCAGCCCCAGCATTTT	CASSLVGGAAQPQHF
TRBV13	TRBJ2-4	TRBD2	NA	TGTGCCAGCAGCTTCCCGGGACTAGCGGAGCAGTACTTC	CASSFPGLAEQYF
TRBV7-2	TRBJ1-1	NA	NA	TGTGCCAGCAGCTTAGATCCGGGGATGGGGACTGAAGCTTTCTTT	CASSLDPGMGTEAFF
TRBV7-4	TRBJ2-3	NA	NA	TGTGCCAGCAGCTTAGAGAGTCAGGGAATGGATACGCAGTATTTT	CASSLESQGMDTQYF
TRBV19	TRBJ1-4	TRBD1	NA	TGTGCCAGTAGTATAGAGACGGACAGGGCAACTAATGAAAAACTGTTTTTT	CASSIETDRATNEKLFF